This T cell receptor (beta chain) was identified during a study of blood T cell repertoires in COVID-19 (TCRdb year 2020). Describing the broader study: Samples covering the acute and convalescent phases of COVID-19 were provided by collaborators in the United States, Italy and Spain. The dataset comprised deeply sampled blood TCRbeta repertoires from subjects exposed to, actively infected with, or recovered from COVID-19. The repertoires were released in a freely available public database intended as a resource for research on the immune response to SARS-CoV-2. A de-identified subject ID, COVID-19 status, age in years and sex were almost always included in the sample metadata. The prospective study material was composed of cDNA or gDNA derived from T cells, B-cell-depleted T cells, or PBMCs. The samples were drawn from the first 160 participants of the ongoing ImmuneRACE study and from 1,254 subjects provided by 6 global collaborators. Where HLA class I and class II types were available, the types were taken from metadata supplied by the sample provider, not from assay-based typing. Study-wide findings and limitations: The quantity of clinical and demographic metadata differed by source and by participant and was supplied without curation.

The immunoSEQ Assay, a bias-controlled multiplex PCR, was used to amplify TCRbeta CDR3 regions from genomic DNA. The original methods were these. Within the assay, amplification of reference gene primers was used to estimate how many nucleated cells each sample contained. To quantify the absolute abundance of each unique TCRbeta CDR3 rearrangement, sequence reads were collapsed and filtered. For each sample, productive Simpson clonality was calculated by taking the square root of Simpson's diversity index across productive rearrangements. Drawn from immuneACCESS, this table holds only the in-frame rearrangements with V and J called that TCRdb kept. Clones are partly lost; checked studies trace under half to an unresolved V gene and leave the rest unexplained. Clone size and V and J calls were adopted from that table, with D and trimming inferred from the DNA. This sample lists around 300,000 clones; approximately 91% were detected once. About 1% of the sample lies in the top ten.

The CDR3, from cysteine to phenylalanine, totals 18 residues. Just CDR3 DNA is preserved here, 54 bases in frame from base 1. The germline V gene supplies CDR1 SGDLS and CDR2 YYNGEE. V loses 0 bases at its end and J loses 3 bases; junction bases beyond the gene matches: 12. Note on this clone: The target of this receptor is not known. No base qualities exist here, and no much larger clone lies one base off it.

Participants in the prospective study were enrolled through a virtual design, were aged roughly 18 to 100 years, and lived in about 25 United States geographic areas. Cohort assignment in the prospective study relied on participant-reported clinical history from a screening survey and a study questionnaire. For ImmuneRACE Cohort 3, a participant was defined as recovered based on two consecutive negative NP/OP PCR tests, clearance by a healthcare professional, or resolution of symptoms. In the prospective study, whole blood, serum and a nasopharyngeal or oropharyngeal swab were collected from each participant by mobile phlebotomists. Additional blood draws and questionnaires over an approximately 2-month period could optionally be provided by prospective study participants. Blood samples from the prospective study were shipped frozen or at room temperature prior to DNA extraction.

The sequencing input was PBMCs or T cells enriched from blood (not recorded which). This sequence originates from a woman in her twenties or thirties who had recovered from COVID-19. Recombination linked TRBV9 to TRBJ2-7, with TRBD2 identical over 10 junction bases. The CDR3 amino acid sequence is: CASSVAWSGSSGGYEQYF. The nucleotide sequence reads as follows: TGTGCCAGCAGCGTAGCTTGGTCTGGATCTAGCGGGGGCTACGAGCAGTACTTC.